These T cell receptor beta chains were read from a single sample in a study of blood T cell repertoires in COVID-19. Sequencing used immunoSEQ multiplex PCR; TCRdb keeps in-frame clones, though not all of them. The sample records roughly 410,000 clones, 70% to 90% being singletons. The sequencing input was peripheral blood. Receptor source: a woman aged 55 to 70 with COVID-19, enrolled during active disease. CDR3s include the opening cysteine and the closing phenylalanine or tryptophan. The D gene is left open where the match is weak. Size tells how often a clone was seen (once, few, many) or the class of an expanded clone, and some rows leave it out.

>.|.|TRBV6-5|TRBJ1-5
CASSYEGTLGRPQHF
TGTGCCAGCAGTTACGAAGGGACACTTGGAAGGCCCCAGCATTTT
>.|.|TRBV2|TRBJ2-7
CASSGQFSAYEQYF
TGTGCCAGCAGTGGGCAGTTCAGCGCCTACGAGCAGTACTTC
>.|.|TRBV6-5|TRBJ1-1
CASSQRSPNTEAFF
TGTGCCAGCAGCCAACGGAGCCCGAACACTGAAGCTTTCTTT
>.|TRBD1|TRBV28|TRBJ2-7
CASSSYRDRKDF
TGTGCCAGCAGTTCCTACCGGGACAGGAAAGACTTC
>.|.|TRBV18|TRBJ2-2
CASSPQGSNAGELFF
TGTGCCAGCTCCCCTCAGGGGTCGAACGCCGGGGAGCTGTTTTTT
>.|TRBD1|TRBV5-4|TRBJ1-4
CASSLDVRDRELFF
TGTGCCAGCAGCTTGGATGTAAGGGACAGGGAACTGTTTTTT
>.|.|TRBV7-2|TRBJ1-6
CASSQQPGRGNSPLHF
TGTGCCAGCAGTCAGCAACCGGGACGGGGGAATTCACCCCTCCACTTT
>.|.|TRBV19|TRBJ2-1
CASSTHQIRGADEQFF
TGTGCCAGTAGTACCCACCAGATCCGGGGGGCGGATGAGCAGTTCTTC
>once|.|TRBV28|TRBJ1-2
CASSLRSPGNLYGYTF
TGTGCCAGCAGTTTACGTTCTCCCGGGAACCTCTATGGCTACACCTTC
>.|TRBD1|TRBV7-9|TRBJ1-6
CASSTLTRGRSPLHF
TGTGCCAGCAGCACCCTCACGAGGGGGCGGTCACCCCTCCACTTT
>.|TRBD2|TRBV3-1/TRBV3-2|TRBJ2-3
CASSQAWRGGADTQYF
TGTGCCAGCAGCCAAGCATGGCGGGGGGGCGCGGATACGCAGTATTTT
>.|TRBD1|TRBV7-3|TRBJ1-2
CASSPDRDHGYTF
TGTGCCAGCAGCCCCGACAGGGACCACGGCTACACCTTC
>.|.|TRBV9|TRBJ1-6
CASSVDGFNSPLHF
TGTGCCAGCAGCGTAGACGGGTTTAATTCACCCCTCCACTTT
>.|TRBD1|TRBV3-1/TRBV3-2|TRBJ2-7
CASSRVGGARNEQYF
TGTGCCAGCAGCCGTGTAGGGGGCGCCCGCAACGAGCAGTACTTC
>.|TRBD1|TRBV28|TRBJ1-1
CASSTPGQAEAFF
TGTGCCAGCAGTACCCCGGGACAGGCTGAAGCTTTCTTT
>.|TRBD2|TRBV5-1|TRBJ2-7
CASSLAVTSGSYEQYF
TGCGCCAGCAGCTTGGCTGTGACTAGCGGATCCTACGAGCAGTACTTC
>.|.|TRBV21-1|TRBJ2-2
CASSGTGLTGELFF
TGTGCCAGCAGCGGGACAGGTCTAACCGGGGAGCTGTTTTTT
>once|.|TRBV7-2|TRBJ2-1
CASSLAAIGNNEQFF
TGTGCCAGCAGCTTAGCCGCGATCGGGAACAATGAGCAGTTCTTC
>.|.|TRBV7-3|TRBJ2-2
CASSPTRGTGELFF
TGTGCCAGCAGCCCAACACGAGGCACCGGGGAGCTGTTTTTT
>.|.|TRBV28|TRBJ2-3
CASKTSTDTQYF
TGTGCCAGCAAGACTAGCACAGATACGCAGTATTTT
>.|TRBD1|TRBV6-1|TRBJ2-5
CASSERQGFRETQYF
TGTGCCAGCAGTGAACGACAGGGGTTTCGGGAGACCCAGTACTTC
>.|TRBD1|TRBV3-1/TRBV3-2|TRBJ1-6
CASSQKGANSPLHF
TGTGCCAGCAGCCAAAAGGGGGCGAATTCACCCCTCCACTTT
>few|TRBD1|TRBV7-9|TRBJ1-2
CASSSGPDRVYGYTF
TGTGCCAGCAGCTCGGGACCGGACAGGGTCTATGGCTACACCTTC
>.|.|TRBV3-1/TRBV3-2|TRBJ1-4
CASSQQFSNEKLFF
TGTGCCAGCAGCCAACAGTTCTCTAATGAAAAACTGTTTTTT
>.|TRBD2|TRBV9|TRBJ2-2
CASSVELAGNTGELFF
TGTGCCAGCAGCGTAGAACTAGCGGGAAACACCGGGGAGCTGTTTTTT
>once|.|TRBV5-1|TRBJ1-1
CASSSQGRNTEAFF
TGCGCCAGCAGTTCACAGGGAAGGAACACTGAAGCTTTCTTT
>.|.|TRBV6-5|TRBJ1-2
CASISTGNYGYTF
TGTGCCAGCATCTCAACAGGGAACTATGGCTACACCTTC
>many|TRBD2|TRBV5-6|TRBJ2-2
CASSPGLAGLTGELFF
TGTGCCAGCAGCCCCGGCCTAGCGGGGCTCACCGGGGAGCTGTTTTTT